This T cell receptor (beta chain) originates from a study of vaccination and CD4 T cells after COVID-19 (dated by TCRdb to the early 2020s). For context, the study as a whole: Every convalescent patient had a positive nasal swab PCR test for SARS-CoV-2, with mild disease in several patients and severe disease in one. In the convalescent cohort there were six males and four females, among whom were two Hispanic individuals, seven Caucasians, two Asians and one multiracial person. Each participant got two doses of either the Pfizer-BioNTech BNT162b2 vaccine (n=8) or the Moderna mRNA-1273 vaccine (n=2). Post-COVID blood samples were collected from convalescent patients a median of roughly 100 days after diagnosis, with a range of about 35 to 161 days. Post-vaccine blood samples were taken a median of roughly 72 days after the second vaccine dose, with a range of about 13 to 241 days. For stimulating the cultures, overlapping spike peptide pools were used, derived from SARS-CoV-2 as well as from the common cold coronaviruses HCoV-NL63, HCoV-OC43 and HCoV-229E. Control cultures used a CEFX viral epitope pool as positive control, an HIV-1 Nef peptide pool as negative control, or no peptide. In under 13 COVID-19 convalescent patients and a few infection-naive healthy vaccine recipients, researchers compared the spike-specific CD4+ TCR repertoire from before mRNA vaccination with the repertoire from after. What the work shows at the level of the full study, not this receptor alone: Nearly all vaccine-specific clones in convalescent patients (304 of 307) were mono-reactive for SARS-CoV-2 spike rather than cross-reactive with common cold coronaviruses. Among the post-vaccine SARS-CoV-2-reactive clones in convalescent patients, a median approximately 86% showed up only after vaccination, which suggests vaccine-specific priming. The median count of SARS-CoV-2-reactive clonotypes went up from 21 after infection to a few dozen after vaccination, although the change was not significant. The study included relatively few convalescent patients and did not analyze early timepoints after natural infection.

Receptors were amplified or captured by PCR. DNA from cultured CD4+ T cells underwent TCR sequencing with the Oncomine TCR Beta short-read assay at the Johns Hopkins FTIC core. The QIAamp micro DNA kit was used to extract genomic DNA from the cultured CD4+ T cells. Oncomine TCR Beta libraries from cultured CD4+ T cells were pooled with unique dual indexes and sequenced on an Illumina iSeq 100. The authors' analysis ran thus. Non-productive sequences were filtered out, and CDR3s that did not start with C, did not end with F or W, or were shorter than 7 amino acids were discarded. Antigen-specific clonotypes were identified using the MANAFEST web application through comparison of peptide-stimulated wells with reference and other culture wells. To be called positive, a clone needed an FDR below 0.05, an odds ratio above 5, and a productive frequency above 0.1% in at least two of three replicate wells. A clonotype counted as cross-reactive if it showed significant expansion both in the SARS-CoV-2 spike wells and in at least one common cold coronavirus spike condition. CDR3 homology was assessed with Levenshtein distances (stringdist) and unrooted phylogenetic trees (ape) in R version 3.6.1. TCRdb handled the public reads itself, with Q25 trimming in fastp and clone calling in MiXCR, and kept productive beta chains. Entries that share a CDR3 protein sequence are merged under the most common genes and DNA. The V and J calls here are based on TCRdb, not the publication. For this sample there are 15,000 to 20,000 distinct CDR3 sequences; about 50% appear just once. The ten largest clones represent approximately 10% of the sample.

The germline V gene sets CDR1 to MNHNS and CDR2 to SASEGT. The CDR3, from cysteine to phenylalanine, totals 15 residues. Kept here is only the CDR3 DNA, which spans 45 bases and is read in frame from base 1. Between the V and J ends, shortened by 6 bases and 8 bases respectively, the junction contains 23 bases. To note about this clonotype: Its specific antigen is unknown. No clone much larger than this one lies a single base away; base qualities are absent.

The treatment or condition label here, explained by the study, means: roughly 10-day PBMC culture with coronavirus spike peptide pools or control peptides (ViraFEST assay). To expand antigen-specific T cells with peptide pools and then pick out the expanded clonotypes through TCR sequencing, the study relied on the ViraFEST assay. The convalescent patients' positive SARS-CoV-2 PCR tests fell between March and December 2020, which was before the Alpha, Beta and Delta variants emerged in the United States. Approximately 1.8 million PBMCs per well were cultured in IMDM with roughly 5.5% human AB serum and 7.5 to 10 IU/ml IL-2, plus 10 ug/ml peptide pools. Half of the culture medium was replaced with fresh IL-2-containing medium on days 3 and 7. CD4+ T cells were isolated after approximately eleven days of culture through negative selection using the EasySep CD4+ T cell isolation kit. Ficoll-Paque Plus gradient centrifugation was used to isolate PBMCs from whole blood, and the isolated PBMCs were then either used fresh or cryopreserved at -140C. In general, triplicate wells were set up for every culture condition.

This clonotype was obtained from a human donor who had recovered from COVID-19. The V and J genes are TRBV6-1 and TRBJ2-7; the D gene is perhaps TRBD2, on 6 matching bases. The sample comprised CD4+ T cells from blood, cultured in vitro. The nucleotide sequence is TGTGCCAGCAGCCCCTCGGCCGGGACTCCGTTCCAGCAGTACTTC. Its protein is CASSPSAGTPFQQYF.